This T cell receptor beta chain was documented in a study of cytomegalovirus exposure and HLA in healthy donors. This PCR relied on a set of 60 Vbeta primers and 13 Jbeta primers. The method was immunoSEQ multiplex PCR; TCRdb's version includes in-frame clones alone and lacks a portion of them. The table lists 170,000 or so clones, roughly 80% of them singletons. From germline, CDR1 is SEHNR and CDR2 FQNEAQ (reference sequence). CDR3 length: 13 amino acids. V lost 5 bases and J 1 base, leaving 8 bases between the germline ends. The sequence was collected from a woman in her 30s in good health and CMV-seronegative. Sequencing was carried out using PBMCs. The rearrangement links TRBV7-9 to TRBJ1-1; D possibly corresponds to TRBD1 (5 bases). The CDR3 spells CASSTQENTEAFF. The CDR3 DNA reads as TGTGCCAGCAGCACACAGGAGAACACTGAAGCTTTCTTT.